This T cell receptor beta chain was sequenced in a study of blood T cell repertoires in COVID-19. About the research overall: The United States, Italy and Spain supplied acute and convalescent COVID-19 samples. In each case, the material was cDNA or gDNA derived from T cells, B-cell-depleted T cells, or PBMCs.

Authors' processing steps: Estimated nucleated cell counts came from reference gene primer amplification. Sequenced by immunoSEQ multiplex PCR; TCRdb stores in-frame clones only, minus some. V and J calls and clone size are as listed in that table; D and trimming were resolved from the DNA. The sample has more than 250,000 clones; roughly 86% are singletons. The CDR3 covers 14 residues. This clone was detected once. The sequenced material came from peripheral blood. This clonotype was obtained from a young woman who had recovered from COVID-19. This rearrangement joins TRBV21-1 to TRBJ2-7; the DNA was not compared with TRBD2, the D call given in the table. TRBV21-1 is shown as a pseudogene. CDR3 protein: CASSKRRNTYEQYF. The CDR3 DNA is TGTGCCAGCAGCAAAAGGAGGAATACCTACGAGCAGTACTTC.